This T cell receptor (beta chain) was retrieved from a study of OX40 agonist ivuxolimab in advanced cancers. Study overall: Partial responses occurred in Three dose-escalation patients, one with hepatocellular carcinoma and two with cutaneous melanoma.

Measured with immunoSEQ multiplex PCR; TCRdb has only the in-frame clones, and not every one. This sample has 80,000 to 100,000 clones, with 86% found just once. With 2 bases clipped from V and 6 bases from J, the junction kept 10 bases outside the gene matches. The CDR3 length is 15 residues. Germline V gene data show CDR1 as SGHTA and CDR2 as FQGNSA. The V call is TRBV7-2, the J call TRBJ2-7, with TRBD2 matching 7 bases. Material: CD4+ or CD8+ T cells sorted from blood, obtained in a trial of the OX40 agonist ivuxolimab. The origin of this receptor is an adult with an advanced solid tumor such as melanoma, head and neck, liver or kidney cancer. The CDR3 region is CASSLWGGREGEQYF. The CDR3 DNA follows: TGTGCCAGCAGCTTATGGGGCGGGAGAGAGGGCGAGCAGTACTTC.